The clone carrying this T cell receptor (beta chain) was seen at least ten times. Its antigen is not known. The CDR3 is 16 amino acids. From germline, CDR1 is PRHDT and CDR2 FYEKMQ (reference sequence). V dropped 5 bases and J dropped 3; count of bases not matched to a gene: 10. The data originate from a study of CD8 T cells in ankylosing spondylitis. General study findings and limits: There was reportedly significant enrichment of clones that were disease-linked in matched ankylosing spondylitis synovial fluid. Seemingly characteristic of ankylosing spondylitis blood was a TCR beta motif consisting of under ten highly homologous variants. Clones linked to disease, bearing a CD8+ phenotype, were relatively rare in peripheral blood.

The TCR beta libraries were generated through quantitative 5'-RACE incorporating molecular barcodes. Using its own MiXCR run on the 5' RACE reads, TCRdb lists one record per CDR3 protein. The data show just under 550,000 distinct CDR3 sequences, with more than 9.5% seen just once and about 6.8% held by the top ten. The chain carries TRBV13 and TRBJ2-1; 7 nucleotides agree with TRBD2. This TCR was recovered from a male donor with ankylosing spondylitis. The sequencing input was blood, either unsorted or a sorted T cell fraction (not recorded which). In nucleotides, the CDR3 is TGTGCCAGCAGCCCCTCAGGGCCTAGCGGCTACAATGAGCAGTTCTTC. Amino acids: CASSPSGPSGYNEQFF.